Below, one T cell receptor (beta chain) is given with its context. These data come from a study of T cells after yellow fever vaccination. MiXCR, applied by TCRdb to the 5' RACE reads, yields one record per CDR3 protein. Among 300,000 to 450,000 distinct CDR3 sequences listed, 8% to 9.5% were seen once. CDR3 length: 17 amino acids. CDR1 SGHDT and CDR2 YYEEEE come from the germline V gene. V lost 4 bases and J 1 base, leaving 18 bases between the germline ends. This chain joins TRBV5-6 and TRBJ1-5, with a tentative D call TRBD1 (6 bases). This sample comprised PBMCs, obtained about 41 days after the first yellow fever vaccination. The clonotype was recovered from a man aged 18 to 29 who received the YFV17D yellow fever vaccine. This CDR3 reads CASSLLRGRTSNQPQHF. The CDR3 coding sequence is TGTGCCAGCAGCCTATTGAGGGGGAGGACGAGCAATCAGCCCCAGCATTTT.